This T cell receptor beta chain appears in the sequencing data of a study of blood T cells in healthy people across ages. The CDR3 is 17 residues long. V dropped 3 bases and J dropped 1 base, with 18 bases sitting between them. In germline, CDR1 is KGHSH, CDR2 LQKENI. Regarding the study as a whole: Greater diversity and more naive CD4+ cells were seen in long-lived donors than in aged donors. With age, beta diversity per million T cells declined roughly linearly, significantly by 30 to 40.

Regarding this clonotype: As yet, its antigen is unknown.

Primers used in a second PCR of about 7 to 12 cycles were a sample-barcoded 5' primer and a J-beta primer mix. One entry per CDR3 protein results from TCRdb running MiXCR on the 5' RACE reads. The sample has some 900,000 distinct CDR3 sequences, about 44% seen once. The sample consisted of blood. The sequence derives from a man younger than 45 in good health. V gene TRBV18 combines with J gene TRBJ1-1; possible D gene TRBD1, 5 bases. The CDR3 here is CASSPWGRQDSNTEAFF. The CDR3 DNA reads as TGTGCCAGCTCACCCTGGGGGAGGCAGGACTCGAACACTGAAGCTTTCTTT.